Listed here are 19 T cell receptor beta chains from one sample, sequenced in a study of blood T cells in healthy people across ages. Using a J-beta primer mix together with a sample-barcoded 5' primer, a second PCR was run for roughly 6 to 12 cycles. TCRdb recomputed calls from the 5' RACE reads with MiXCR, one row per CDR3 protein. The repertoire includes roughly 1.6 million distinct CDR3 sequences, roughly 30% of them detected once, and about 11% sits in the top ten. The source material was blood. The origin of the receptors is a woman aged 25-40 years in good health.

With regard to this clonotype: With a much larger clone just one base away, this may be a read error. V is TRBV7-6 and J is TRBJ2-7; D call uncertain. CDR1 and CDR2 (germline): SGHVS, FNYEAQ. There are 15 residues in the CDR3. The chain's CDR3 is CVSSPTQKGPYEQYF. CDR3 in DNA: TGTGTCAGCAGCCCTACCCAGAAGGGCCCCTACGAGCAGTACTTC.

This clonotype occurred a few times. This CDR3 is CASIPGGVRSSYNEQFF. CDR3 in DNA: TGTGCCAGCATCCCCGGCGGCGTCAGGAGCTCCTACAATGAGCAGTTCTTC. V and J are TRBV27 and TRBJ2-1; D gene uncertain. The CDR3 is 17 amino acids. Trimming removed 7 bases at V and 0 bases at J, with 19 bases between. Germline CDR1 and CDR2: MNHEY and SMNVEV (reference sequence).

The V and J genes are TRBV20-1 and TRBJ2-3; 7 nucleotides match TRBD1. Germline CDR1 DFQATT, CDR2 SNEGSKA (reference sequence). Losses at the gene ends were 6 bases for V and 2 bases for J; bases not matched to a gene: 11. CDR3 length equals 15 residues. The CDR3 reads CSARQGSEYTDTQYF. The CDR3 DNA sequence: TGCAGTGCCAGACAGGGCTCAGAGTACACAGATACGCAGTATTTT.

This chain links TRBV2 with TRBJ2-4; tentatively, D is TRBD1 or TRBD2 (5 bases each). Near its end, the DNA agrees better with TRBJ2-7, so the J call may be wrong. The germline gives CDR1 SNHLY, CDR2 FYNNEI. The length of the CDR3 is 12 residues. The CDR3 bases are TGTGCCAGCAGTGAGTGGGGGTACGAGCAGTACTTC. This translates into CASSEWGYEQYF.

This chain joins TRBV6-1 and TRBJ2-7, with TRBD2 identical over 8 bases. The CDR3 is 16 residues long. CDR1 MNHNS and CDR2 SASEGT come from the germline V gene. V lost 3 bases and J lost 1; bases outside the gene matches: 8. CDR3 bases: TGTGCCAGCAGTGACCCCGGGAGGGAAGGGTCCTACGAGCAGTACTTC. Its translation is CASSDPGREGSYEQYF.

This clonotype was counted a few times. The CDR3 DNA reads as TGCGCCAGCACCTTACCTTCGACAGGCTTGAACACTGAAGCTTTCTTT. Its protein is CASTLPSTGLNTEAFF. The rearrangement uses TRBV5-1 and TRBJ1-1, with D tentatively TRBD1 (6 bases). Deletions cut 6 bases from V and 0 bases from J, with 18 bases between. The CDR3 has 16 residues. Germline assignment: CDR1 SGHRS and CDR2 YFSETQ.

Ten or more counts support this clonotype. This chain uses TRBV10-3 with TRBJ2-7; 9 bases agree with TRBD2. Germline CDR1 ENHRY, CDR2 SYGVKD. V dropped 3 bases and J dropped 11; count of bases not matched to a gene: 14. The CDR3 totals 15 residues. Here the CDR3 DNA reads TGTGCCATCAGTGACCAGGGCCTAGGACTAGCGATGGAGTACTTC. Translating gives CAISDQGLGLAMEYF.

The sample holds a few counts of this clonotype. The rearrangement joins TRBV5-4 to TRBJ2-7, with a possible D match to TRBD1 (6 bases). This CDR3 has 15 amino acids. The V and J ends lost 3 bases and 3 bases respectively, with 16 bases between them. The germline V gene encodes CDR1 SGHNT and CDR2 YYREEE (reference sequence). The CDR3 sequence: CASSWVPGHLYEQYF. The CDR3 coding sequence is TGTGCCAGCAGCTGGGTACCGGGACACCTCTACGAGCAGTACTTC. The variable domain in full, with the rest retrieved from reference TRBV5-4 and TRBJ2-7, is ETGVTQSPTHLIKTRGQQVTLRCSSQSGHNTVSWYQQALGQGPQFIFQYYREEENGRGNFPPRFSGLQFPNYSSELNVNALELDDSALYLCASSWVPGHLYEQYFGPGTRLTVT.

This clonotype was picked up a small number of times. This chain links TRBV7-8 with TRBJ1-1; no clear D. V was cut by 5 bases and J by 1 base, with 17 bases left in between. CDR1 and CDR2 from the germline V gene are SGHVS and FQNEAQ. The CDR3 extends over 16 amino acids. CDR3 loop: CASSPGLRAGNTEAFF. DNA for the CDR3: TGTGCCAGCAGCCCCGGATTAAGGGCTGGGAACACTGAAGCTTTCTTT.

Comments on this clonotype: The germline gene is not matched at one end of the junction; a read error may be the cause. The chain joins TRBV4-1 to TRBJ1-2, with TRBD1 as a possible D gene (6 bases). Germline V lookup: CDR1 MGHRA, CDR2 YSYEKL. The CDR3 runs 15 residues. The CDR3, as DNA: TGCGCCAGCAACCAAAATCCGACAGGAACCTATGGCTACACCTTC. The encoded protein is CASNQNPTGTYGYTF.

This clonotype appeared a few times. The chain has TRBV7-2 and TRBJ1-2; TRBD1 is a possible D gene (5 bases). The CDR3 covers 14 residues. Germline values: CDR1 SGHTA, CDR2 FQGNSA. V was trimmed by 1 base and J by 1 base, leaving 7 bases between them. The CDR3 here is CASSLGQFNYGYTF. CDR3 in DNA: TGTGCCAGCAGCTTAGGACAGTTTAACTATGGCTACACCTTC.

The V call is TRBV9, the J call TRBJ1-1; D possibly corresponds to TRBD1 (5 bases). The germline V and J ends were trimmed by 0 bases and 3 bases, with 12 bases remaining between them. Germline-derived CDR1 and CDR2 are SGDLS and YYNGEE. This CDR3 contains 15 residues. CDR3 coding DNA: TGTGCCAGCAGCGTAGTGGGGGGAGCAGACACTGAAGCTTTCTTT. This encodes CASSVVGGADTEAFF.

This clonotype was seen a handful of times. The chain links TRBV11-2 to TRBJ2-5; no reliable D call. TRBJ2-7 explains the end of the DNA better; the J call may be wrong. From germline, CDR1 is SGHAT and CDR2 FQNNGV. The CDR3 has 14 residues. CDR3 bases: TGTGCCAGCAGCTTAATCAGGTCGACCTACGAGCAGTACTTC. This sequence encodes CASSLIRSTYEQYF.

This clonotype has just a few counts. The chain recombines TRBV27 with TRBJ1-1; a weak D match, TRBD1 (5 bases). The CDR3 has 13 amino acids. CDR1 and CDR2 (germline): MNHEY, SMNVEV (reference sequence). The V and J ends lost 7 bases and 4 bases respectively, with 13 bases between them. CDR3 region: CASNPLGGTEAFF. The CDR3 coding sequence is TGTGCCAGCAATCCCCTGGGGGGCACTGAAGCTTTCTTT.

CDR3 nucleotide sequence: TGTGCCAGCAGTCAATTATCCCCCGGCTTCTACGAGCAGTTCTTC. It yields the protein CASSQLSPGFYEQFF. The genes are TRBV11-1 and TRBJ2-1; D not resolved. Germline values: CDR1 SGHAT, CDR2 FQDESV (reference sequence). The CDR3 length is 15 residues. V gave up 6 bases and J gave up 10 bases, with 22 bases separating them. Looking up the rest from reference TRBV11-1 and TRBJ2-1 gives the full variable domain: EAEVAQSPRYKITEKSQAVAFWCDPISGHATLYWYRQILGQGPELLVQFQDESVVDDSQLPKDRFSAERLKGVDSTLKIQPAELGDSAMYLCASSQLSPGFYEQFFGPGTRLTVL.

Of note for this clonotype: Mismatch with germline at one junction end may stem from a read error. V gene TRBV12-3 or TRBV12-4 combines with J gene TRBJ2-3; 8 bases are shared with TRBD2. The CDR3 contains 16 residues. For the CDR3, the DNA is TGTACCAGCAGTTTACGGGTAGCGGGGTACACAGATACGCAGTATTTT. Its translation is CTSSLRVAGYTDTQYF.

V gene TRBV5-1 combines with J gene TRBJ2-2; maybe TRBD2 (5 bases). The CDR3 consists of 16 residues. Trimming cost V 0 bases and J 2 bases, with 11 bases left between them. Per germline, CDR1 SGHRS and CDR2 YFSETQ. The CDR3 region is CASSLVWLANTGELFF. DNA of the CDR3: TGCGCCAGCAGCTTGGTTTGGCTAGCTAACACCGGGGAGCTGTTTTTT.

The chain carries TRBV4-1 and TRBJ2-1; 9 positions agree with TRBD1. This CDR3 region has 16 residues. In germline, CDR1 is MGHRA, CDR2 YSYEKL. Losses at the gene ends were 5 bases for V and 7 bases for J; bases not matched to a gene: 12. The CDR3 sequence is CASSETGGRTRNEQFF. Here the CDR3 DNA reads TGCGCCAGCAGCGAGACAGGGGGGAGGACCAGGAATGAGCAGTTCTTC.

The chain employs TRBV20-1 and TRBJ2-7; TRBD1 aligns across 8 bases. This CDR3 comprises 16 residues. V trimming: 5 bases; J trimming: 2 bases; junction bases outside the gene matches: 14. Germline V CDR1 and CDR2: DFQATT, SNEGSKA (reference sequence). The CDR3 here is CSARTPERTGTYEQYF. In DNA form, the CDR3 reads TGCAGTGCTCGAACCCCTGAAAGGACAGGGACCTACGAGCAGTACTTC.